This TCR beta chain stems from a study of post-analysis software for immune sequencing data. General study points: Batch-matched samples strongly co-clustered by F measure. Those with multiple sclerosis, the patient group, showed significantly lower normalized Chao1 diversity than controls. About five TRBV segments occurring more often in patients than controls included TRBV5-6, TRBV5-1 and TRBV20-1.

The CDR3 covers 17 residues. Regarding this clonotype: Its antigen remains unidentified.

Unique molecular identifiers tagged the TCR beta cDNA libraries. T cells numbering about 0.85 to 11 million yielded cDNA molecules that totaled roughly 500,000. TCRdb redid the calling of the PCR reads with MiXCR, one entry per CDR3 protein. The top ten clones hold roughly 0.57% of a sample with roughly 730,000 distinct CDR3 sequences, 30% of them seen once. The chain employs TRBV12-3 or TRBV12-4 and TRBJ2-1; D is uncertain. TRBJ2-7 matches the DNA end more closely, so the J call is doubtful. Sequenced input: blood. The receptor comes from a girl aged 5-17 years with multiple sclerosis. The CDR3: CASSLAVGQSSYNEQYF. The CDR3 nucleotides read TGTGCCAGCAGTTTAGCGGTCGGGCAGAGCTCCTACAATGAGCAGTACTTC.